The rows below give T cell receptor beta chains drawn from one sample of a study of T cell repertoires in ileal Crohn's disease. Sequencing was performed with immunoSEQ multiplex PCR; in TCRdb, only in-frame clones are kept and a portion is missing. The data show thousands of clones, 75% to 85% seen once. Material: ileal tissue. The receptors were sampled from an adult with Crohn's disease. Each CDR3 is given with its conserved first and last residue. A D gene is named only where the DNA matches it firmly. Only some rows state a clone size, as once, few, many or a class for expanded clones.

J gene: TRBJ2-2
clone size: -
D gene: TRBD1
V gene: TRBV6-4
CDR3 DNA: TGTGCCAGCTCGCCCGGGACAGGGGACGGCACCGGGGAGCTGTTTTTT
CDR3 protein: CASSPGTGDGTGELFF

J gene: TRBJ1-6
clone size: -
D gene: TRBD1
V gene: TRBV29-1
CDR3 DNA: TGCAGCGTCGCGGAGGGACAGGGAAATTCACCCCTCCACTTT
CDR3 protein: CSVAEGQGNSPLHF

J gene: TRBJ1-1
clone size: -
D gene: -
V gene: TRBV6-5
CDR3 DNA: TGTGCCAGCAGCTCCGTTACAGGGTTGGCTTTCTTT
CDR3 protein: CASSSVTGLAFF

J gene: TRBJ1-1
clone size: -
D gene: -
V gene: TRBV13
CDR3 DNA: TGTGCCAGCAGCTCCCGACAGATAACCACTGAAGCTTTCTTT
CDR3 protein: CASSSRQITTEAFF

J gene: TRBJ1-5
clone size: -
D gene: -
V gene: TRBV13
CDR3 DNA: TGTGCCAGCAGTCATGGGGGGAGCAATCAGCCCCAGCATTTT
CDR3 protein: CASSHGGSNQPQHF

J gene: TRBJ2-3
clone size: -
D gene: -
V gene: TRBV6-5
CDR3 DNA: TGTGCCAGCACCCACACAGATACGCAGTATTTT
CDR3 protein: CASTHTDTQYF

J gene: TRBJ2-1
clone size: -
D gene: TRBD2
V gene: TRBV25-1
CDR3 DNA: TGTGCCAGCAGTGAGACCCGGACTAGCGGGAGGGCCCGAGATGAGCAGTTCTTC
CDR3 protein: CASSETRTSGRARDEQFF

J gene: TRBJ1-2
clone size: once
D gene: -
V gene: TRBV29-1
CDR3 DNA: TGCAGCGTTGATGCCCAGTTGGCCGTTCATGGCTACACCTTC
CDR3 protein: CSVDAQLAVHGYTF

J gene: TRBJ2-3
clone size: -
D gene: -
V gene: TRBV27
CDR3 DNA: TGTGCCACCTCCCGATCGTTTGTAACCGGGGATACGCAGTATTTT
CDR3 protein: CATSRSFVTGDTQYF

J gene: TRBJ2-1
clone size: -
D gene: -
V gene: TRBV25-1
CDR3 DNA: TGTGCCAGCAGTACCCAGGACTCCTACAATGAGCAGTTCTTC
CDR3 protein: CASSTQDSYNEQFF